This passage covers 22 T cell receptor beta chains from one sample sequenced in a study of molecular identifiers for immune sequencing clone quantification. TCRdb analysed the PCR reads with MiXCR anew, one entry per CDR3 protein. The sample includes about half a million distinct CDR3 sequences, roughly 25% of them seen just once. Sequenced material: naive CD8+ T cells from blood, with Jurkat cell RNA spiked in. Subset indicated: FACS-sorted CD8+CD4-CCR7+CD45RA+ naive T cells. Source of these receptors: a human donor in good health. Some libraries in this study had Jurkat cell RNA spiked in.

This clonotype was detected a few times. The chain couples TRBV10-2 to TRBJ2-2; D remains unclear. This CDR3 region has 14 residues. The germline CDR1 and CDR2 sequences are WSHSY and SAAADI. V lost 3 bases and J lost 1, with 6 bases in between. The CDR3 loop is CASSDQMNTGELFF. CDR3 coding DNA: TGCGCCAGCAGTGACCAGATGAACACCGGGGAGCTGTTTTTT.

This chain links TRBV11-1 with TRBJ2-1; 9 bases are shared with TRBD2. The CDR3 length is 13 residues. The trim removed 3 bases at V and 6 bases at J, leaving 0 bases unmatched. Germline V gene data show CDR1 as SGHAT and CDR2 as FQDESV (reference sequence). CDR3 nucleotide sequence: TGTGCCAGCAGCTTGACTAGCGGCAATGAGCAGTTCTTC. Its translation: CASSLTSGNEQFF.

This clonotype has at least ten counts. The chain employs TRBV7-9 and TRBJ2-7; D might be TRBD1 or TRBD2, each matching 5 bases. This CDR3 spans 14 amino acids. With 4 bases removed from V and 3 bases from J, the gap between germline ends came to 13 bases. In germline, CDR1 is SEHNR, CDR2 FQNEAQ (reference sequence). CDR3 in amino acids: CASSSPWDGYEQYF. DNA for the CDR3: TGTGCCAGCAGCTCACCGTGGGACGGCTACGAGCAGTACTTC.

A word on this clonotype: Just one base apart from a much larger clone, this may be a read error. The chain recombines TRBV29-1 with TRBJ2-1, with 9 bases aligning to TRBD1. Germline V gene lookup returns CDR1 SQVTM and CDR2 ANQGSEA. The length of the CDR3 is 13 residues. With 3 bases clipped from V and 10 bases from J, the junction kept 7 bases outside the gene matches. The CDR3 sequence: CSVETGGGEEQFF. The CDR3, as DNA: TGCAGCGTTGAGACAGGGGGGGGGGAAGAGCAGTTCTTC.

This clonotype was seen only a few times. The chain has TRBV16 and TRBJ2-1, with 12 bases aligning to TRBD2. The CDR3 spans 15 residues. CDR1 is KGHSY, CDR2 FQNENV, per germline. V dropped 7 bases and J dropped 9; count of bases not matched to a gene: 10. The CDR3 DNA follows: TGTGCCAGCACCCCCCCGAGACTAGCGGGAGTTGAGCAGTTCTTC. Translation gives CASTPPRLAGVEQFF.

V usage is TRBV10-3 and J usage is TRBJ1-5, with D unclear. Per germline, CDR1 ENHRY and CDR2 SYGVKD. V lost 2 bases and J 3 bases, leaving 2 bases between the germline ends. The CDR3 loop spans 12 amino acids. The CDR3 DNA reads TGTGCCATCAGTGAGCCCAATCAGCCCCAGCATTTT. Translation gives CAISEPNQPQHF.

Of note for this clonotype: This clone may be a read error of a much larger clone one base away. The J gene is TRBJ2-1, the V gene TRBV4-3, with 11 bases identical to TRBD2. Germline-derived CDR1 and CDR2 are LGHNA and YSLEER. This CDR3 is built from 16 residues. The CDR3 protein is CARSQGSGGASNEQFF. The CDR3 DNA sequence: TGCGCCCGCAGCCAGGGTAGCGGGGGGGCCAGCAATGAGCAGTTCTTC.

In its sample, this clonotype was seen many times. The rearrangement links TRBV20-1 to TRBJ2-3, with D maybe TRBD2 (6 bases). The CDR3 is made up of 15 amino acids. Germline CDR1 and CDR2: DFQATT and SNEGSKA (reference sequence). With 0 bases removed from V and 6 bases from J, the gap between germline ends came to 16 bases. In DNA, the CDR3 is TGCAGTGCTAGAGATCTCAAACTAGCTCCTGATACGCAGTATTTT. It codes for CSARDLKLAPDTQYF.

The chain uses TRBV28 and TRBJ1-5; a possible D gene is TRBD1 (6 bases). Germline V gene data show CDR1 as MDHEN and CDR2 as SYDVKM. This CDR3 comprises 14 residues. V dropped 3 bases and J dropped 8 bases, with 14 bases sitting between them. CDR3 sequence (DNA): TGTGCCAGCAGTTTGCGTTCCAGGGGTGAGCCCCAGCATTTT. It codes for CASSLRSRGEPQHF.

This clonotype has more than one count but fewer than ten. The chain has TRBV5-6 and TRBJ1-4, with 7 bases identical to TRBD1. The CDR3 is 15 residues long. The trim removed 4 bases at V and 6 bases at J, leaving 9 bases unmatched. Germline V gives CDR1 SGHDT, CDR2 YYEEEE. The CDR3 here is CASSNDRVLHEKLFF. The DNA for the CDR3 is TGTGCCAGCAGCAACGACAGGGTGCTTCATGAAAAACTGTTTTTT.

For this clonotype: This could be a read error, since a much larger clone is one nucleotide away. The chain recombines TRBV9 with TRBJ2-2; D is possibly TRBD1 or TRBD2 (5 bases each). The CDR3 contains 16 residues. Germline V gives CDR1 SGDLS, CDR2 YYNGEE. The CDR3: CASSVESYLYTGALFF. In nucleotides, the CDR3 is TGTGCCAGCAGCGTAGAATCATATTTATACACCGGGGCGCTGTTTTTT.

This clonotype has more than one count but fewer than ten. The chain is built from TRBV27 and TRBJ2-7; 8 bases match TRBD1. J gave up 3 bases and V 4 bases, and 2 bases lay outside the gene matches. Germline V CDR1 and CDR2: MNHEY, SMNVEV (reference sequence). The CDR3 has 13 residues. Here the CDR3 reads CASSWDRNYEQYF. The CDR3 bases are TGTGCCAGCAGTTGGGACAGGAACTACGAGCAGTACTTC.

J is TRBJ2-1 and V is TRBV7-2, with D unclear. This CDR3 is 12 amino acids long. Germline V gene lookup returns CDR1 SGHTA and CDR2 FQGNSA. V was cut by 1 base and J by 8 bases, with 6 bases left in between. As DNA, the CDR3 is TGTGCCAGCAGCTTAGATGTAGATGAGCAGTTCTTC. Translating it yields CASSLDVDEQFF.

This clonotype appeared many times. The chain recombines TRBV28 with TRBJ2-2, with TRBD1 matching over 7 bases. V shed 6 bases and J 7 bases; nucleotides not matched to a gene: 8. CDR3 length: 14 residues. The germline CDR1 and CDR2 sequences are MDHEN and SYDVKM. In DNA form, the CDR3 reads TGTGCCAGCAGAATGACAGGGTACGGCGGGGAGCTGTTTTTT. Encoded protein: CASRMTGYGGELFF. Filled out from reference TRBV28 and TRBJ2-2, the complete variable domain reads DVKVTQSSRYLVKRTGEKVFLECVQDMDHENMFWYRQDPGLGLRLIYFSYDVKMKEKGDIPEGYSVSREKKERFSLILESASTNQTSMYLCASRMTGYGGELFFGEGSRLTVL.

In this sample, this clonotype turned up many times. Here the CDR3 DNA reads TGTGCCAGCAGTTTATTAGGACAGGGGGTTCGCGAGCAGTACTTC. It codes for CASSLLGQGVREQYF. The V call is TRBV27, the J call TRBJ2-7; 10 nucleotides match TRBD1. Per germline, CDR1 MNHEY and CDR2 SMNVEV (reference sequence). The CDR3 sequence is 15 residues long. The J segment lost 6 bases and the V segment lost 1 base, leaving 6 bases of the junction unmatched.

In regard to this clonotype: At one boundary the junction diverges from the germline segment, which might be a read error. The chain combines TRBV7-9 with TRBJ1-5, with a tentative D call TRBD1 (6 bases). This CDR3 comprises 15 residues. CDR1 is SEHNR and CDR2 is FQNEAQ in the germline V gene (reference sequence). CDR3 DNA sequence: TGTGCCAGCAGCTTAGGAGGACAGTCTAATCAGCCCAAGCATTTT. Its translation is CASSLGGQSNQPKHF.

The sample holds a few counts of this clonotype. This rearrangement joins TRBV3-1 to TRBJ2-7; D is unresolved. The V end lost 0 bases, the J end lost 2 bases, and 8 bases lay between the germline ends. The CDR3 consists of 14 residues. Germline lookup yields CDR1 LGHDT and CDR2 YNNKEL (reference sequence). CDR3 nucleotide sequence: TGTGCCAGCAGCCAAGATTTCGCTCCCTACGAGCAGTACTTC. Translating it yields CASSQDFAPYEQYF.

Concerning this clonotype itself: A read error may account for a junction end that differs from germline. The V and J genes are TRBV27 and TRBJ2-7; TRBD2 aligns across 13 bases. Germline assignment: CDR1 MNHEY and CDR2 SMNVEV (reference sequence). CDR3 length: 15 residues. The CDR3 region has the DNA TGTGCCAGCAGCCCGGGGACTAGCGGGACGCGAGAGCAGTGCTTC. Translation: CASSPGTSGTREQCF.

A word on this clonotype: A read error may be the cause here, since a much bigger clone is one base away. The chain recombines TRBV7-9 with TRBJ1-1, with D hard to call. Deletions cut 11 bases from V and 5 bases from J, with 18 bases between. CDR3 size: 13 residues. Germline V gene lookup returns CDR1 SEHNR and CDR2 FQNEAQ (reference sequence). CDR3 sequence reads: CAAPVSGGTEAFF. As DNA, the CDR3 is TGTGCCGCCCCGGTGTCGGGTGGGACTGAAGCTTTCTTT. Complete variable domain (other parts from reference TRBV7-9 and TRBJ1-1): DTGVSQNPRHKITKRGQNVTFRCDPISEHNRLYWYRQTLGQGPEFLTYFQNEAQLEKSRLLSDRFSAERPKGSFSTLEIQRTEQGDSAMYLCAAPVSGGTEAFFGQGTRLTVV.

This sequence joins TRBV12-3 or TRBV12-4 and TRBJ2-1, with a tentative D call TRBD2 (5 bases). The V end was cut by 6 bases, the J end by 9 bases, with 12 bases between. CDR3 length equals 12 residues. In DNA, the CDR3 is TGTGCCAGCAGCCCGAACGGGATTGAGCAGTTCTTC. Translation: CASSPNGIEQFF.

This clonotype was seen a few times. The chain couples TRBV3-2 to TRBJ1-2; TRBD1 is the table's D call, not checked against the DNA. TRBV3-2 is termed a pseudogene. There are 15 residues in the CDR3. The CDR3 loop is CASSPPGTGGDGYTF. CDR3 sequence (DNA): TGTGCCAGCAGCCCCCCCGGGACAGGGGGCGATGGCTACACCTTC.

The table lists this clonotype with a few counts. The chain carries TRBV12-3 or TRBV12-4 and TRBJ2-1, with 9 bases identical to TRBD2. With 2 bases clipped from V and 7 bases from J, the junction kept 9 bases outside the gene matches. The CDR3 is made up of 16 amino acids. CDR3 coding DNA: TGTGCCAGCAGTTTATTGTTGCGGGGGGGAATGAATGAGCAGTTCTTC. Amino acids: CASSLLLRGGMNEQFF.